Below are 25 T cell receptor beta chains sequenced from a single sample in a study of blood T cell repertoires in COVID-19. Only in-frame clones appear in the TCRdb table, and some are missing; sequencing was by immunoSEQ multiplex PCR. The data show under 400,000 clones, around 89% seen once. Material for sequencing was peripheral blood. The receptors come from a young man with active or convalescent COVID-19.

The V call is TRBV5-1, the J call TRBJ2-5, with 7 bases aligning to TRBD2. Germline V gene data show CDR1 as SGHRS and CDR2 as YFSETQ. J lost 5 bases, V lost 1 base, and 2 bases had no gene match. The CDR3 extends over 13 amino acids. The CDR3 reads CASSLRGSETQYF. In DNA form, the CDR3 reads TGCGCCAGCAGCTTGCGCGGGAGTGAGACCCAGTACTTC.

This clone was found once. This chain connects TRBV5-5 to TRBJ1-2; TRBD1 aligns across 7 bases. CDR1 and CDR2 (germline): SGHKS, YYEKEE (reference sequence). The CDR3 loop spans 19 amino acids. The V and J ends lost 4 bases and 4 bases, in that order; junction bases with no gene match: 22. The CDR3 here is CASSPPVSGHRYRGYGYTF. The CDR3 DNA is TGTGCCAGCAGCCCACCCGTTTCGGGACATCGGTACAGGGGCTATGGCTACACCTTC.

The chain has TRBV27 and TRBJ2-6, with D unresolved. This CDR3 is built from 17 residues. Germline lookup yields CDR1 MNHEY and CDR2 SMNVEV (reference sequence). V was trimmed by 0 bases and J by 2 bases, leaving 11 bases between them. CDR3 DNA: TGTGCCAGCAGTTTATCCTACCTAGTAGCTGGGGCCAACGTCCTGACTTTC. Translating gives CASSLSYLVAGANVLTF.

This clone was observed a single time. The CDR3 sequence is CASSQSGGGTDTQYF. The CDR3, as DNA: TGCGCCAGCAGCCAATCGGGGGGGGGCACAGATACGCAGTATTTT. V gene TRBV4-3 combines with J gene TRBJ2-3, with 8 bases aligning to TRBD2. Losses at the gene ends were 2 bases for V and 1 base for J; bases not matched to a gene: 2. Germline V lookup: CDR1 LGHNA, CDR2 YSLEER. The CDR3 is 15 amino acids.

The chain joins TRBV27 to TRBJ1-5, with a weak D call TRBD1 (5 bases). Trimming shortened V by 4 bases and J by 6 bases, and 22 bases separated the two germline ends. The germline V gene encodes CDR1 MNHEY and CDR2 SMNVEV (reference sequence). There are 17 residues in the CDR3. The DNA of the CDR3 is TGTGCCAGCAGTTCCCCGGGGGGTGCCGGTCTAGCTCAGCCCCAGCATTTT. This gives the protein CASSSPGGAGLAQPQHF.

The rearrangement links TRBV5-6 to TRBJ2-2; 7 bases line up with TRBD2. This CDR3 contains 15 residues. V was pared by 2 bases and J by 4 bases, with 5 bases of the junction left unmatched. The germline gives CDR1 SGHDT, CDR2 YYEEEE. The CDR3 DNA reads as TGTGCCAGCAGCTTCGAGCGGGGAGGCACCGGGGAGCTGTTTTTT. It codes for CASSFERGGTGELFF.

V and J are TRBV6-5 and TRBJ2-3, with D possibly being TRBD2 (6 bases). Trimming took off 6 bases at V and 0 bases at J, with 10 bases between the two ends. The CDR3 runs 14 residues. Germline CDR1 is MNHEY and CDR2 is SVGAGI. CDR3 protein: CASRRAGSTDTQYF. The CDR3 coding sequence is TGTGCCAGCAGAAGGGCGGGGAGCACAGATACGCAGTATTTT.

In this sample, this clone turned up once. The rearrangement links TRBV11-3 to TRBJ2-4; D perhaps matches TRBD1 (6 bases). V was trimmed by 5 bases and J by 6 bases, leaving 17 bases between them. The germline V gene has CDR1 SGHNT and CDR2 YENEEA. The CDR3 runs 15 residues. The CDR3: CASSQNTGNLNIQYF. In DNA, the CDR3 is TGTGCCAGCAGCCAAAACACAGGGAATTTAAACATTCAGTACTTC.

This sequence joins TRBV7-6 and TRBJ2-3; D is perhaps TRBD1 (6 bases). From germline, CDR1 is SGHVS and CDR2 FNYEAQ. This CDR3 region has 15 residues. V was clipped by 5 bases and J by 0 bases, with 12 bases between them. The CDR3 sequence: CASSQGWGSTDTQYF. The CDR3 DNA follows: TGTGCCAGCAGCCAGGGGTGGGGTAGCACAGATACGCAGTATTTT. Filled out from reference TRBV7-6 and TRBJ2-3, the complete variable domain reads GAGVSQSPRYKVTKRGQDVALRCDPISGHVSLYWYRQALGQGPEFLTYFNYEAQQDKSGLPNDRFSAERPEGSISTLTIQRTEQRDSAMYRCASSQGWGSTDTQYFGPGTRLTVL.

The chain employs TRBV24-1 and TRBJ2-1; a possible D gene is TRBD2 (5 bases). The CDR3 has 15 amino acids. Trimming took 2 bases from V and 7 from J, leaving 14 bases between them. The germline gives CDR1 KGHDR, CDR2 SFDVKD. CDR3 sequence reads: CATSDSRLPGNEQFF. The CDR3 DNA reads TGTGCCACCAGTGATTCCCGACTCCCGGGAAATGAGCAGTTCTTC.

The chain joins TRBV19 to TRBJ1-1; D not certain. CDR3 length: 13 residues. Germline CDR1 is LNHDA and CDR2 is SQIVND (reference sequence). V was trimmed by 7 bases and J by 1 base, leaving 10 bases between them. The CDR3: CASNQGGNTEAFF. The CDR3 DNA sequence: TGTGCCAGTAATCAAGGCGGGAACACTGAAGCTTTCTTT.

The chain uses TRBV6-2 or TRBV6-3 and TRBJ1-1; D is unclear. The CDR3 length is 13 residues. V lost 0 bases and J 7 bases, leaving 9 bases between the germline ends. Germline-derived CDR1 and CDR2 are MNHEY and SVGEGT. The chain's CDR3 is CASSYSRIYEAFF. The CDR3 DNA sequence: TGTGCCAGCAGTTACTCGAGAATCTATGAAGCTTTCTTT.

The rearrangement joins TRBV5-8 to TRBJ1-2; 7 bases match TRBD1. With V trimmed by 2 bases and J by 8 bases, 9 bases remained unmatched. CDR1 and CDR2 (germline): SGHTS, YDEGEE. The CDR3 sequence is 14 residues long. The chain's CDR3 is CASSFTTGLGGYTF. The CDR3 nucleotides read TGTGCCAGCAGCTTTACGACAGGGCTAGGGGGCTACACCTTC.

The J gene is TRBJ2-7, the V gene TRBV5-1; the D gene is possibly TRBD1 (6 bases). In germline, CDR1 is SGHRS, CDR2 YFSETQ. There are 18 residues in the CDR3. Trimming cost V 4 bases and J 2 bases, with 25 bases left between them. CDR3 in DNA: TGCGCCAGCAGCCTCAGGCAGGGGCTCACGACCAGAACCTACGAGCAGTACTTC. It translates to CASSLRQGLTTRTYEQYF.

DNA for the CDR3: TGTGCCAGCAGCTTAAAGAGGGGGCTATACTACAATGAGCAGTTCTTC. Translation gives CASSLKRGLYYNEQFF. The chain combines TRBV7-2 with TRBJ2-1, with 7 bases identical to TRBD1. CDR3 length: 16 amino acids. V gave up 2 bases and J gave up 3 bases; unmatched junction bases: 7. CDR1 is SGHTA, CDR2 FQGNSA, per germline.

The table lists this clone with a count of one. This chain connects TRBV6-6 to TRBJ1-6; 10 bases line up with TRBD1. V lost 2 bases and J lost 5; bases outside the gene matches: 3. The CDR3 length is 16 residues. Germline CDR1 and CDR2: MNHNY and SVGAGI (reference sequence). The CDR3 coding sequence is TGTGCCAGCAGTTACGGGACAGGGGCTAATAATTCACCCCTCCACTTT. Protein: CASSYGTGANNSPLHF.

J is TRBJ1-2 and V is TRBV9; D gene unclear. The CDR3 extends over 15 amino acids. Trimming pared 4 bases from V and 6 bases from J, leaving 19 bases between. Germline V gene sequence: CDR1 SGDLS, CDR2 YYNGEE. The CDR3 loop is CASSPNISPIDGYTF. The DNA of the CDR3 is TGTGCCAGCAGCCCCAATATTAGTCCGATCGATGGCTACACCTTC.

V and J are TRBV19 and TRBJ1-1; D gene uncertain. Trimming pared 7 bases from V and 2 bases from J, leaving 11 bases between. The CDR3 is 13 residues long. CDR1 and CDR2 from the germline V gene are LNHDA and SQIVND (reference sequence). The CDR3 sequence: CASKAGHNTEAFF. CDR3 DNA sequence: TGTGCCAGTAAGGCAGGTCACAACACTGAAGCTTTCTTT. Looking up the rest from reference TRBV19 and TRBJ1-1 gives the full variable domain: DGGITQSPKYLFRKEGQNVTLSCEQNLNHDAMYWYRQDPGQGLRLIYYSQIVNDFQKGDIAEGYSVSREKKESFPLTVTSAQKNPTAFYLCASKAGHNTEAFFGQGTRLTVV.

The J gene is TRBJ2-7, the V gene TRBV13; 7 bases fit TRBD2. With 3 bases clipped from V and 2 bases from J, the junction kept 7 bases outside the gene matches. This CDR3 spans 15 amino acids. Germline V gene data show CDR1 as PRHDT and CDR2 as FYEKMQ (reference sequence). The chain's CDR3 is CASSFGGSRTYEQYF. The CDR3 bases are TGTGCCAGCAGCTTTGGCGGGAGCCGCACCTACGAGCAGTACTTC.

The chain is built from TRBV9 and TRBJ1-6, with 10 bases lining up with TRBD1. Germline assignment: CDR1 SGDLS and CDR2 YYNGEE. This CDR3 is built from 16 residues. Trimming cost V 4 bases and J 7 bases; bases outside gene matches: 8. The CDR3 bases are TGTGCCAGCAGCCCCGCCCGGGACAGGGGAAATTCACCCCTCCACTTT. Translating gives CASSPARDRGNSPLHF.

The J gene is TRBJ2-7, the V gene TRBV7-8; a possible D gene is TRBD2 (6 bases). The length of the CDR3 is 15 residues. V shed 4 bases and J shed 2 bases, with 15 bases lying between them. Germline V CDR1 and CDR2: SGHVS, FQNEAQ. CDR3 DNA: TGTGCCAGCAGCTCCCCCGGGAGAGGCACCTACGAGCAGTACTTC. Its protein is CASSSPGRGTYEQYF. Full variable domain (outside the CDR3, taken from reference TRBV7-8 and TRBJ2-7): GAGVSQSPRYKVAKRGQDVALRCDPISGHVSLFWYQQALGQGPEFLTYFQNEAQLDKSGLPSDRFFAERPEGSVSTLKIQRTQQEDSAVYLCASSSPGRGTYEQYFGPGTRLTVT.

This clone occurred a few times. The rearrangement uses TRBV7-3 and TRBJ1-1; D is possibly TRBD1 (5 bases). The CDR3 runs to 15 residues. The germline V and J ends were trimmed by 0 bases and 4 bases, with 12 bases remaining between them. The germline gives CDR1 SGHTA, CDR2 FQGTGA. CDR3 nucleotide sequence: TGTGCCAGCAGCTTAACAGCAGGGATGGGCACTGAAGCTTTCTTT. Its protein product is CASSLTAGMGTEAFF.

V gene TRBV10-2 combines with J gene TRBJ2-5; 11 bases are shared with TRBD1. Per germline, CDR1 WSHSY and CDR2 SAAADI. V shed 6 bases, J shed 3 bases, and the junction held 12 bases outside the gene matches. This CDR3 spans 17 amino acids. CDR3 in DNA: TGCGCCAGCAGAGATCCGGGACAGGGGGTCGAGAAAGAGACCCAGTACTTC. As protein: CASRDPGQGVEKETQYF.

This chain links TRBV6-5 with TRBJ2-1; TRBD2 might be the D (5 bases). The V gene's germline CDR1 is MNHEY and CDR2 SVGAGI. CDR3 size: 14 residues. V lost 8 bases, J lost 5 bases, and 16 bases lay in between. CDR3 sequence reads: CASEGLTKNNEQFF. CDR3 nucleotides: TGTGCCAGCGAAGGACTCACAAAAAACAATGAGCAGTTCTTC.

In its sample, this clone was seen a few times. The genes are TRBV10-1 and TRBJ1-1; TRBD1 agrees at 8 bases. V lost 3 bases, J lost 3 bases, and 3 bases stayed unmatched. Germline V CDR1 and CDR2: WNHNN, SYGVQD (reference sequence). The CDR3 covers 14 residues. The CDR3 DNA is TGCGCCAGCAGTGACAAACAGGGGGACACTGAAGCTTTCTTT. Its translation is CASSDKQGDTEAFF.